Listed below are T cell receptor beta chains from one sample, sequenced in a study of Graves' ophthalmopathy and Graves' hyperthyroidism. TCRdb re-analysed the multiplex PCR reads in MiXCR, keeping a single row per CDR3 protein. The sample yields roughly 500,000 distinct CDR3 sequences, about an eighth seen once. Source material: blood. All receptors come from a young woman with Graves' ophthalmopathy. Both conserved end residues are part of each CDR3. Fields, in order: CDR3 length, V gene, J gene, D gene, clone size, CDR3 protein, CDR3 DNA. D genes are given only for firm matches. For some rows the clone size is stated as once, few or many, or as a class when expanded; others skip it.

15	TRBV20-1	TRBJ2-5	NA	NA	CSARESPRVEETQYF	TGCAGTGCTAGAGAGAGCCCCAGGGTAGAAGAGACCCAGTACTTC
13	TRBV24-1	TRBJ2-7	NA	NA	CATSDSWGYEQYF	TGTGCCACCAGTGATTCGTGGGGCTACGAGCAGTACTTC
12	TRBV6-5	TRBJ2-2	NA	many	CASRIRGGELFF	TGTGCCAGCAGAATCCGAGGTGGGGAGCTGTTTTTT
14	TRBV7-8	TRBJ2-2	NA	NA	CASSLGHVPGELFF	TGTGCCAGCAGCCTGGGGCATGTTCCCGGGGAGCTGTTTTTT
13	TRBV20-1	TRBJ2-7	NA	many	CSAPTLDYYEQYF	TGCAGTGCTCCCACCCTTGACTACTACGAGCAGTACTTC
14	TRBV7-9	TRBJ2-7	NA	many	CASSNSGATYEQYF	TGTGCCAGCAGCAATAGCGGAGCAACCTACGAGCAGTACTTC
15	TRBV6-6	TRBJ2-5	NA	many	CASSRTGGWQETQYF	TGTGCCAGCAGTAGGACAGGAGGGTGGCAAGAGACCCAGTACTTC
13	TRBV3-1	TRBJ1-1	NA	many	CASSQRLDTEAFF	TGTGCCAGCAGCCAACGTCTGGACACTGAAGCTTTCTTT
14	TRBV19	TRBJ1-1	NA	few	CASSINIKKTEAFF	TGTGCCAGTAGTATTAACATTAAGAAGACTGAGGCTTTCTTT
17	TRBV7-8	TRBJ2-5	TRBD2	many	CASSLTSGGKYQETQYF	TGTGCCAGCAGCCTTACTAGCGGGGGCAAGTACCAAGAGACCCAGTACTTC
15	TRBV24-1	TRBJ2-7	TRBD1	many	CATSDSGTATYEQYF	TGTGCCACCAGTGATTCCGGGACAGCTACCTACGAGCAGTACTTC
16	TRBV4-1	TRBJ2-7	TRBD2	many	CASSHGPSGGFYEQYF	TGCGCCAGCAGCCATGGGCCTAGCGGGGGGTTCTACGAGCAGTACTTC
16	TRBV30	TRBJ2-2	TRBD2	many	CAWSLGLAGPAGELFF	TGTGCCTGGAGTCTGGGACTAGCGGGGCCGGCCGGGGAGCTGTTTTTT
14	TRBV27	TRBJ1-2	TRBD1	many	CASSVTGAGYGYTF	TGTGCCAGCAGTGTAACAGGGGCGGGCTATGGCTACACCTTC
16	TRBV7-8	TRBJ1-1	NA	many	CASSLTSYGVNTEAFF	TGTGCCAGCAGCTTAACCTCCTACGGTGTGAACACTGAAGCTTTCTTT
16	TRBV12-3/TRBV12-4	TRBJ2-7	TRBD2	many	CASGMGGLVGTYEQYF	TGTGCCAGCGGAATGGGGGGACTAGTAGGAACCTACGAGCAGTACTTC
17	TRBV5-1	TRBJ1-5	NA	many	CASSPEGGRGSGQPQHF	TGCGCCAGCAGCCCGGAGGGGGGCAGGGGTTCGGGTCAGCCCCAGCATTTT
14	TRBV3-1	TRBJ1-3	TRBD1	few	CASSLPTGRGTIYF	TGTGCCAGCAGCTTGCCGACAGGGAGGGGCACCATATATTTT
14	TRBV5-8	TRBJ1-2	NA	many	CASSLRGWGYGYTF	TGTGCCAGCAGCTTACGTGGATGGGGCTATGGCTACACCTTC
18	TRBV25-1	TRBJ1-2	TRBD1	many	CASSASLGTDNFNYGYTF	TGTGCCAGCAGTGCTTCGCTGGGGACAGATAATTTTAACTATGGCTACACCTTC
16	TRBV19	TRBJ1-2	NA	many	CASKGQPGPAPSGYTF	TGTGCCAGTAAGGGCCAACCGGGTCCTGCCCCATCTGGCTACACCTTC
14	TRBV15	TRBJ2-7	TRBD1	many	CATSGDRAALGQYF	TGTGCCACCAGCGGGGACAGGGCGGCCCTAGGGCAGTACTTC
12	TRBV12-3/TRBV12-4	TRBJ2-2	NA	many	CASSFSSAELFF	TGTGCCAGCAGTTTCTCTAGCGCTGAGCTGTTTTTT
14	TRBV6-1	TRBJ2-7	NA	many	CASRPGAGGDEQYF	TGTGCCAGCAGGCCCGGGGCCGGCGGGGACGAGCAGTACTTC
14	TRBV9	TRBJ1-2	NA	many	CASSVGKGSMDYTF	TGTGCCAGCAGCGTAGGAAAGGGTTCTATGGACTACACCTTC
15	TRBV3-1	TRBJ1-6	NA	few	CASRGGRSYNSPLHF	TGTGCCAGCCGGGGAGGGAGGTCCTATAATTCACCCCTCCACTTT
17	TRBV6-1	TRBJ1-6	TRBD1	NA	CASSETSWTGYNSPLHF	TGTGCCAGCAGTGAAACGTCTTGGACAGGCTATAATTCACCCCTCCACTTT
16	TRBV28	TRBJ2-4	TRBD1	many	CASSWTGRITKNIQYF	TGTGCCAGCAGTTGGACAGGAAGGATTACCAAAAACATTCAGTACTTC
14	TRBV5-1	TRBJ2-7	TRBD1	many	CASSSGTGSYEQYF	TGTGCCAGCAGTTCCGGGACAGGGTCCTACGAGCAGTACTTC
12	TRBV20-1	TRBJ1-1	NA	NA	CSPVQPNTEAFF	TGCAGCCCTGTCCAGCCGAACACTGAAGCTTTCTTT
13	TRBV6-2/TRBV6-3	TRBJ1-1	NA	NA	CASSYFRGTEAFF	TGTGCCAGCAGTTACTTTCGGGGTACTGAAGCTTTCTTT
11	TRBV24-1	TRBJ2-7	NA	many	CATSDIYEQYF	TGTGCCACCAGTGATATCTACGAGCAGTACTTC
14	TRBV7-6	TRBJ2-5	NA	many	CASSFGAPPETQYF	TGTGCCAGCAGCTTCGGGGCGCCCCCTGAGACCCAGTACTTC
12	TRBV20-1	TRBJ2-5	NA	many	CSGNLGGETQYF	TGCAGCGGAAATTTGGGTGGAGAGACCCAGTACTTC
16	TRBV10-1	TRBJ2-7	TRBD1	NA	CARNGVTGEVRHEQYF	TGCGCCAGAAACGGGGTCACAGGGGAAGTTCGGCACGAGCAGTACTTC
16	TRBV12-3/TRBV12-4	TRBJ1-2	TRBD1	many	CASSLGGQGLSYGYTF	TGTGCCAGCAGTTTAGGCGGACAGGGTTTAAGCTATGGCTACACCTTC
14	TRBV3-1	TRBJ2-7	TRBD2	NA	CASSSGTSGRAQYF	TGTGCCAGCAGCTCCGGGACTAGCGGGAGGGCGCAGTACTTC
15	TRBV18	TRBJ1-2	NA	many	CASSPPFDRNYGYTF	TGTGCCAGCTCACCACCGTTTGACAGGAACTATGGCTACACCTTC
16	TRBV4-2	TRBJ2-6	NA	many	CASSQGSTSGANVLTF	TGTGCCAGCAGCCAAGGATCCACCTCTGGGGCCAACGTCCTGACTTTC
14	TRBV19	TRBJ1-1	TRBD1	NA	CASSTDRGSTEAFF	TGTGCCAGTAGTACCGACAGGGGCTCCACTGAAGCTTTCTTT
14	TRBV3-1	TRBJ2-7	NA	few	CASSQGRLVYEQYF	TGTGCCAGCAGCCAAGGGCGACTAGTCTACGAGCAGTACTTC
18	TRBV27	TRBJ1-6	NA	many	CASSTGTRGNVYNSPLHF	TGTGCCAGCAGTACCGGGACAAGGGGCAACGTCTATAATTCACCCCTCCACTTT
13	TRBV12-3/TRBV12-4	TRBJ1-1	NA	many	CASRRGADTEAFF	TGTGCCAGCAGGCGGGGAGCGGACACTGAAGCTTTCTTT
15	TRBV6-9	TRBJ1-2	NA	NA	CASRSGPAGFYGYTF	TGTGCCAGCAGATCCGGGCCCGCAGGGTTCTATGGCTACACCTTC
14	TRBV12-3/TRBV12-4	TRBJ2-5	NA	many	CASSFFGGVETQYF	TGTGCCAGCAGTTTTTTTGGCGGGGTGGAGACCCAGTACTTC
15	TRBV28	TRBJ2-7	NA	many	CASSSDRSISYEQYF	TGTGCCAGCAGTTCTGACAGGTCAATCTCCTACGAGCAGTACTTC
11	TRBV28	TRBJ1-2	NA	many	CASSPRRGYTF	TGTGCCAGCAGCCCCAGAAGGGGCTACACCTTC
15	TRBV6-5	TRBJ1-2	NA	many	CASSYSTTANYGYTF	TGTGCCAGCAGTTACTCGACAACGGCTAACTATGGCTACACCTTC
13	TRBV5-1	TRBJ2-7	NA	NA	CASSPSRSYEQYF	TGCGCCAGCAGCCCCAGCCGCTCCTACGAGCAGTACTTC
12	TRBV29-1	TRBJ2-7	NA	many	CSVEGRRYEQYF	TGCAGCGTTGAGGGCCGACGCTACGAGCAGTACTTC
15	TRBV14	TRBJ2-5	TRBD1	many	CASSQGDRVEETQYF	TGTGCCAGCAGCCAAGGGGACAGGGTTGAAGAGACCCAGTACTTC
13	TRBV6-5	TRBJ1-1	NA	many	CASSPFDRTEAFF	TGTGCCAGCAGTCCCTTTGACCGGACTGAAGCTTTCTTT
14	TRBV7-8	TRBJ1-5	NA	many	CASSFPGGNQPQHF	TGTGCCAGCAGCTTCCCCGGGGGTAATCAGCCCCAGCATTTT
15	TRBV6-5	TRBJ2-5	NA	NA	CASSLTAGRIEAQYF	TGTGCCAGCAGTTTGACCGCAGGGAGGATTGAGGCCCAGTACTTC
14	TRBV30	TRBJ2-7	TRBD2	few	CAWSHRLADYEQYF	TGTGCCTGGAGCCACAGGCTAGCGGACTACGAGCAGTACTTC
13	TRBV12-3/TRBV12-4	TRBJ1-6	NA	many	CASSPSYNSPLHF	TGTGCCAGCAGCCCATCATATAATTCACCCCTCCACTTT
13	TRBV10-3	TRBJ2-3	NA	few	CAIQGLIGDTQYF	TGTGCCATCCAAGGACTCATAGGAGATACGCAGTATTTT